This TCR beta chain comes out of a study of blood T cells in healthy people across ages. Sample-barcoded 5' priming and a J-beta primer mix drove a second PCR of 7 to 11 cycles. TCRdb reprocessed the 5' RACE reads via MiXCR and lists one record per CDR3 protein. The table lists 1.5 million or so distinct CDR3 sequences, approximately 43% of them singletons. Overall study findings and caveats: Unknown donor CMV status possibly confounded expanded clonotype changes.

The CDR3 is 15 amino acids. In germline, CDR1 is MRHNA, CDR2 SNTAGT. Trimming took 7 bases from V and 2 from J; bases not matched to a gene: 6. This clonotype was counted only a few times. The target antigen is unknown. This sequence was found in a woman between 18 and 30 years old in good health. V usage is TRBV6-4 and J usage is TRBJ2-3; 10 bases line up with TRBD2. Sequencing was performed on blood. CDR3 residues: CASKRTSGFTDTQYF. The CDR3 nucleotides are TGTGCCAGCAAAAGGACTAGCGGTTTCACAGATACGCAGTATTTT.